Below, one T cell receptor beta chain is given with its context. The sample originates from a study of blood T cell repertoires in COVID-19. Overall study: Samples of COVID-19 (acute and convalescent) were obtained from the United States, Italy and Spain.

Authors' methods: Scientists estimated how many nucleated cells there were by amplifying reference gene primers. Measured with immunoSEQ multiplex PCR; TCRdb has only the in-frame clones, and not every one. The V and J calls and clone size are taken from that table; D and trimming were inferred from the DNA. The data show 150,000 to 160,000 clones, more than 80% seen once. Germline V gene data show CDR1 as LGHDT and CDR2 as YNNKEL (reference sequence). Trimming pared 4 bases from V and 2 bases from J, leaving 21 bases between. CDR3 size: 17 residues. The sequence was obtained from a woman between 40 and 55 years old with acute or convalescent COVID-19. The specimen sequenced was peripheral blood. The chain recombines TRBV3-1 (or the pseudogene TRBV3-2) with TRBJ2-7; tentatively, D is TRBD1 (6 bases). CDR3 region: CASSRIRPLGGTYEQYF. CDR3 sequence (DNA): TGTGCCAGCAGCCGAATTCGCCCCCTTGGGGGCACCTACGAGCAGTACTTC.